This T cell receptor beta chain was recovered during a study of vaccination and CD4 T cells after COVID-19. The Oncomine TCR Beta short-read assay was applied to DNA of cultured CD4+ T cells. It was cultured CD4+ T cells from which genomic DNA was extracted. TCRdb fed the PCR reads into MiXCR, producing one record per CDR3 protein. The sample lists fewer than 15,000 distinct CDR3 sequences; about 76% were seen once. The sample's treatment: approximately 10-day PBMC culture with coronavirus spike peptide pools or control peptides (ViraFEST assay). The V end was cut by 5 bases, the J end by 7 bases, with 15 bases between. CDR1 SGHVS and CDR2 FNYEAQ come from the germline V gene. The CDR3 spans 14 residues. The sample holds a few counts of this clonotype. Its antigen is unknown.

The receptor comes from a human donor who had recovered from COVID-19. This rearrangement joins TRBV7-6 to TRBJ1-5, with D possibly TRBD1 on 5 matching bases. Sample: CD4+ T cells from blood, cultured in vitro. The CDR3 coding sequence is TGTGCCAGCAGCCGACTCGGGGGTGGACAGCCCCAGCATTTT. Amino acids: CASSRLGGGQPQHF. Looking up the rest from reference TRBV7-6 and TRBJ1-5 gives the full variable domain: GAGVSQSPRYKVTKRGQDVALRCDPISGHVSLYWYRQALGQGPEFLTYFNYEAQQDKSGLPNDRFSAERPEGSISTLTIQRTEQRDSAMYRCASSRLGGGQPQHFGDGTRLSIL.